Presented here are 17 T cell receptor beta chains from one specimen sequenced in a study of prognosis after radiotherapy for stage I lung cancer. Amplicons of TCR beta CDR3 were generated from genomic DNA by two-round multiplex PCR. Specific primers for each TRBV and TRBJ gene were what first-round PCR used. TCRdb analysed the multiplex PCR reads with MiXCR anew, one entry per CDR3 protein. The sample carries some 15,000 distinct CDR3 sequences, around 45% recorded once. Sequencing was performed on PBMCs, taken before or after stereotactic body radiation therapy (not recorded which). The receptor set was obtained from a donor aged 50 or older with non-small cell lung cancer.

This clonotype was detected only a few times. The V and J genes are TRBV29-1 and TRBJ1-2, with 8 bases lining up with TRBD1. Germline trimming cut 0 bases from V and 5 bases from J; bases unmatched to any gene: 8. The CDR3 spans 15 residues. The germline CDR1 and CDR2 sequences are SQVTM and ANQGSEA. The CDR3 loop reads CSVEELPGQVYGYTF. The CDR3 DNA follows: TGCAGCGTTGAAGAGCTCCCGGGACAGGTTTATGGCTACACCTTC.

This clonotype occurred many times. The V gene is TRBV28, the J gene TRBJ2-5; TRBD1 is a possible D gene (5 bases). Germline CDR1 reads MDHEN; CDR2 reads SYDVKM. V was cut by 5 bases and J by 2 bases, with 18 bases left in between. This CDR3 comprises 16 residues. CDR3 DNA: TGTGCCAGCAGTCCCCGACAGACGTACCCGCAAGAGACCCAGTACTTC. As protein: CASSPRQTYPQETQYF.

V is TRBV13 and J is TRBJ2-7, with 10 bases matching TRBD1. Germline loops: CDR1 PRHDT, CDR2 FYEKMQ (reference sequence). V shed 5 bases and J 4 bases; nucleotides not matched to a gene: 5. This CDR3 has 14 amino acids. CDR3 in amino acids: CASSPGTGEYEQYF. In DNA form, the CDR3 reads TGTGCCAGCAGCCCGGGGACAGGGGAGTACGAGCAGTACTTC.

About this clonotype: A much larger clone differs from this one at a single base, so this may be a read error. V usage is TRBV6-1 and J usage is TRBJ2-3; possibly TRBD1 for D (5 bases). The CDR3 loop spans 13 amino acids. Trimming shortened V by 10 bases and J by 2 bases, and 13 bases separated the two germline ends. Germline CDR1 and CDR2: MNHNS and SASEGT. The CDR3 loop reads CAITQGSTDTQYF. Written as DNA, the CDR3 is TGTGCCATCACTCAGGGCTCCACAGATACGCAGTATTTT.

The CDR3 nucleotides read TGTGCCAGCAGTGATAGGGATTCTCCAAATTCACCCCTCCACTTT. This codes for CASSDRDSPNSPLHF. V gene TRBV6-1 combines with J gene TRBJ1-6; D is uncertain. Germline loops: CDR1 MNHNS, CDR2 SASEGT. Trimming stripped 3 bases from V and 7 bases from J, with 13 bases between. This CDR3 spans 15 amino acids.

About this clonotype itself: The junction does not match germline at one end; this may be a read error. This chain uses TRBV6-1 with TRBJ1-3, with unresolved D. From germline, CDR1 is MNHNS and CDR2 SASEGT. The CDR3 sequence is 14 residues long. Here the CDR3 reads CASRHDGSGTTIYF. DNA of the CDR3: TGTGCCAGTCGCCATGACGGATCTGGAACCACCATATATTTT.

About this clonotype itself: In this CDR3 the conserved last residue, phenylalanine or tryptophan, is missing, so a read error is likely. The CDR3: CVSSQVGATYEQYL. Here the CDR3 DNA reads TGTGTCAGCAGCCAAGTGGGAGCCACCTACGAGCAGTACCTC. The V gene is TRBV4-2, the J gene TRBJ2-7; tentatively, D is TRBD2 (5 bases). The CDR3 is 14 residues long. Per germline, CDR1 LGHNA and CDR2 YNFKEQ.

This clonotype was found many times. The chain couples TRBV9 to TRBJ2-7, with D perhaps matching TRBD2 (6 bases). The CDR3 extends over 15 amino acids. Trimming pared 0 bases from V and 2 bases from J, leaving 12 bases between. Germline loops: CDR1 SGDLS, CDR2 YYNGEE. CDR3 region: CASSVASGRTYEQYF. The CDR3 DNA reads TGTGCCAGCAGCGTAGCTTCGGGGAGGACCTACGAGCAGTACTTC.

Notes on this clonotype: A read error likely explains this, since a far larger clone differs by one base. This chain connects TRBV2 to TRBJ2-2, with 10 nucleotides matching TRBD1. CDR3 length: 16 amino acids. Germline CDR1 reads SNHLY; CDR2 reads FYNNEI. V dropped 6 bases and J dropped 5; count of bases not matched to a gene: 9. CDR3 in DNA: TGTGCCAGCAGACTTCTGGGGACAGGGGTAACCGGGGAGCTGTTTTTT. Its translation is CASRLLGTGVTGELFF.

This clonotype showed up many times. The chain combines TRBV6-5 with TRBJ2-7, with 10 nucleotides matching TRBD1. Germline CDR1 and CDR2: MNHEY and SVGAGI. CDR3 length equals 15 residues. V shed 0 bases and J 13 bases; nucleotides not matched to a gene: 12. CDR3 residues: CASSYSRQGAPGYYF. CDR3 sequence (DNA): TGTGCCAGCAGTTACTCCCGACAGGGGGCCCCAGGTTACTACTTC.

J is TRBJ2-7 and V is TRBV6-9, with TRBD1 matching 7 bases. V shed 3 bases, J shed 4 bases, and the junction held 12 bases outside the gene matches. CDR1 is MNHGY and CDR2 is SVAAGI in the germline V gene. The CDR3 runs 16 residues. The CDR3 DNA reads as TGTGCCAGCAGTTACGGGACAGCTGGTGGGCTATACGAGCAGTACTTC. Protein sequence: CASSYGTAGGLYEQYF.

As regards this clonotype: A far larger clone is one nucleotide away, so this likely arose from a read error. V gene TRBV6-2 or TRBV6-3 combines with J gene TRBJ2-7, with 7 bases matching TRBD1. The CDR3 is 14 residues long. The trim removed 10 bases at V and 4 bases at J, leaving 13 bases unmatched. Germline assignment: CDR1 MNHEY and CDR2 SVGEGT. DNA for the CDR3: TGTGCCAACACTAGAGAGACAGGGTGGTACGAGCAGTACTTC. It specifies CANTRETGWYEQYF.

This clonotype came up many times. This sequence joins TRBV3-1 and TRBJ2-3; TRBD2 aligns across 11 bases. CDR1 and CDR2 from the germline V gene are LGHDT and YNNKEL (reference sequence). The CDR3 extends over 16 amino acids. V gave up 1 base and J gave up 4 bases; unmatched junction bases: 4. The CDR3 DNA reads as TGTGCCAGCAGCCAAGTGTCGGGACTAGCGGCAGATACGCAGTATTTT. This encodes CASSQVSGLAADTQYF.

The chain couples TRBV2 to TRBJ2-7, with a possible D match to TRBD1 (6 bases). The CDR3 has 13 amino acids. Germline CDR1 and CDR2: SNHLY and FYNNEI. Trimming pared 8 bases from V and 3 bases from J, leaving 14 bases between. CDR3 sequence: CASLGTLLYEQYF. DNA of the CDR3: TGTGCCAGCCTCGGGACACTCCTCTACGAGCAGTACTTC.

The V and J genes are TRBV6-1 and TRBJ1-5, with TRBD1 matching 10 bases. The length of the CDR3 is 16 residues. In germline, CDR1 is MNHNS, CDR2 SASEGT. V gave up 5 bases and J gave up 3 bases; unmatched junction bases: 7. In nucleotides, the CDR3 is TGTGCCAGCAGTCATTCAGGACAGGGGGACAATCAGCCCCAGCATTTT. This gives the protein CASSHSGQGDNQPQHF.

This chain uses TRBV9 with TRBJ1-1; a possible D gene is TRBD1 (6 bases). CDR1 is SGDLS, CDR2 YYNGEE, per germline. This CDR3 comprises 13 residues. Trimming left V 4 bases short and J 1 base short, with 8 bases between. The CDR3 spells CASSPQGNTEAFF. DNA of the CDR3: TGTGCCAGCAGCCCACAGGGGAACACTGAAGCTTTCTTT.

Worth noting for this clonotype: This likely comes from a read error, as the CDR3 has no conserved phenylalanine or tryptophan at its end. The rearrangement links TRBV6-1 to TRBJ2-7, with D tentatively TRBD2 (5 bases). In germline, CDR1 is MNHNS, CDR2 SASEGT. The CDR3 is 13 residues long. This CDR3 is CAISSRGSYEQYY. DNA of the CDR3: TGTGCCATCAGTTCCCGGGGATCCTACGAGCAGTACTAC.